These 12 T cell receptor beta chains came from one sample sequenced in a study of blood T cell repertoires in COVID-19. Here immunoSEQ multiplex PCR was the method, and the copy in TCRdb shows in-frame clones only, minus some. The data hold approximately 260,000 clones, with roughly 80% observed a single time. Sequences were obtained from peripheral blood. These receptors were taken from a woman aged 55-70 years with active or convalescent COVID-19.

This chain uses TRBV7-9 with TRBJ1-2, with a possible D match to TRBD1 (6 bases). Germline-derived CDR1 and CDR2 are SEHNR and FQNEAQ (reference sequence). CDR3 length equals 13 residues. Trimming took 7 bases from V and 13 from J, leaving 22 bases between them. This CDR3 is CASTNPGTFAATF. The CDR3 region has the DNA TGTGCCAGCACCAACCCCGGGACATTTGCGGCCACCTTC.

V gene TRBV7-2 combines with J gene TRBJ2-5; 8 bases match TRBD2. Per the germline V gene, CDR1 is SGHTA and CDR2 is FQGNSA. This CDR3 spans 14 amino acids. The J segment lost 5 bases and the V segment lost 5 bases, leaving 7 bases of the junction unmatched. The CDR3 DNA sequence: TGTGCCAGCAGCCCTAAGGGACTAGGGGAGACCCAGTACTTC. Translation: CASSPKGLGETQYF.

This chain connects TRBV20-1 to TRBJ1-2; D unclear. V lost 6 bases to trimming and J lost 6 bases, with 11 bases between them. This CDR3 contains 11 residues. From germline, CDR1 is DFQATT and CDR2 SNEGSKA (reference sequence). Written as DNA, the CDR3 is TGCAGTGCCCAGGAACTAGATGGCTACACCTTC. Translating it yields CSAQELDGYTF.

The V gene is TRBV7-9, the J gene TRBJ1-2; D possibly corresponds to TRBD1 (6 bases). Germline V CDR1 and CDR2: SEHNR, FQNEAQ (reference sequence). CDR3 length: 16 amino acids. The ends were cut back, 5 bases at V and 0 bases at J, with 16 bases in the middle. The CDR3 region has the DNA TGTGCCAGCAGCCCCGGGAGGGGGGGCTCTAACTATGGCTACACCTTC. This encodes CASSPGRGGSNYGYTF.

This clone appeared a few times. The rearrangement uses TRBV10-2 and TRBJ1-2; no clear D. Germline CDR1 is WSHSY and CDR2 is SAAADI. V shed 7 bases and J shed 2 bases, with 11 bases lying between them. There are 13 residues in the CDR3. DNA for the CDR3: TGCGCCAGCATGACACCGCAAAACTATGGCTACACCTTC. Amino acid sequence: CASMTPQNYGYTF.

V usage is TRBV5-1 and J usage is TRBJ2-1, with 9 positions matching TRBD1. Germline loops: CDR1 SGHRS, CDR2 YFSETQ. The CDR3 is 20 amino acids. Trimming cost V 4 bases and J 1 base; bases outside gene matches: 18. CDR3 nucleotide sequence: TGCGCCAGCAGCATAAGATTCCGGGACAGGGTTGGGAGTTCCTACAATGAGCAGTTCTTC. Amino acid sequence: CASSIRFRDRVGSSYNEQFF.

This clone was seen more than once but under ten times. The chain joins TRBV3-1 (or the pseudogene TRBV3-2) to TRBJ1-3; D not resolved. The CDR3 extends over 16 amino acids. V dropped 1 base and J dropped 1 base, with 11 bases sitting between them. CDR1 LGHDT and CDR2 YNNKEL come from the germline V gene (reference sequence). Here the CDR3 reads CASSQGHGGSGNTIYF. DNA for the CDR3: TGTGCCAGCAGCCAAGGGCACGGAGGGTCTGGAAACACCATATATTTT.

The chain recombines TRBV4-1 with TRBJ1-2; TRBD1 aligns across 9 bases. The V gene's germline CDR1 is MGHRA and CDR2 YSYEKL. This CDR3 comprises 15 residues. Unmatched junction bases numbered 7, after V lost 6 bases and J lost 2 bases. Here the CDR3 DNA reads TGCGCCAGCAGAGTCACCGGGACAGGGAACTATGGCTACACCTTC. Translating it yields CASRVTGTGNYGYTF.

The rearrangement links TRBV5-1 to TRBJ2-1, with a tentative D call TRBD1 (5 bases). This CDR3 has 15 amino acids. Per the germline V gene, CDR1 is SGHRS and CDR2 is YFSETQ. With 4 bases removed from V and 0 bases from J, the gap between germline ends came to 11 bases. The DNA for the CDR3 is TGCGCCAGCAGCAAACAGGCGTACTCCTACAATGAGCAGTTCTTC. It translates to CASSKQAYSYNEQFF. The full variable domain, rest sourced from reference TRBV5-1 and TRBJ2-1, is KAGVTQTPRYLIKTRGQQVTLSCSPISGHRSVSWYQQTPGQGLQFLFEYFSETQRNKGNFPGRFSGRQFSNSRSEMNVSTLELGDSALYLCASSKQAYSYNEQFFGPGTRLTVL.

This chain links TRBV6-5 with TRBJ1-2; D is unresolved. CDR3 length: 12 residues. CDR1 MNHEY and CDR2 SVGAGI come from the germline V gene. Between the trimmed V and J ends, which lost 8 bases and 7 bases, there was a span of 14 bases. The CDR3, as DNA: TGTGCCAGCCGGAGAGATTGGCGTGGCTACACCTTC. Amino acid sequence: CASRRDWRGYTF.

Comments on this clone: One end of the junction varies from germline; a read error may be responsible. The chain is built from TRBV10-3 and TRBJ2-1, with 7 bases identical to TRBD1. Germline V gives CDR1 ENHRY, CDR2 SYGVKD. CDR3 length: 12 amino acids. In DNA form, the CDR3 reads TGTGCCATCAGTGAGTCCGAGTGGGACAGTATCTTC. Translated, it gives CAISESEWDSIF.

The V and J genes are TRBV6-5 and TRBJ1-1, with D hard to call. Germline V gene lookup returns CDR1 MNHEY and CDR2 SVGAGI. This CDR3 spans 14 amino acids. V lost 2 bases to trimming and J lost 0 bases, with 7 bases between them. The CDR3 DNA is TGTGCCAGCAGTTACGCGGACTTGAACACTGAAGCTTTCTTT. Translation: CASSYADLNTEAFF.